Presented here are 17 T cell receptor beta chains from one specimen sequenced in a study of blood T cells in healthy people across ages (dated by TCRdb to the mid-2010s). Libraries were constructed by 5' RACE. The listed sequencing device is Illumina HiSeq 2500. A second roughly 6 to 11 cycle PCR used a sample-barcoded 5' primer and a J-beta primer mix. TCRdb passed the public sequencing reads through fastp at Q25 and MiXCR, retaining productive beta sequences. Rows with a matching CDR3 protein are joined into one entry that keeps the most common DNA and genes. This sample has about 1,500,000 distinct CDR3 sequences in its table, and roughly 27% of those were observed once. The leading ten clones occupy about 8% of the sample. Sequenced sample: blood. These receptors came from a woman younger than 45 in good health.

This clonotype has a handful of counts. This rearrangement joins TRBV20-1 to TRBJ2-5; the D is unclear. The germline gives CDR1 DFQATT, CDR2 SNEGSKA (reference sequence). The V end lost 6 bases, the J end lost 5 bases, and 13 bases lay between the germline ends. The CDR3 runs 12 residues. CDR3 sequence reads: CSAQRVSETQYF. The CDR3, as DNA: TGCAGTGCCCAACGGGTGTCGGAGACCCAGTACTTC.

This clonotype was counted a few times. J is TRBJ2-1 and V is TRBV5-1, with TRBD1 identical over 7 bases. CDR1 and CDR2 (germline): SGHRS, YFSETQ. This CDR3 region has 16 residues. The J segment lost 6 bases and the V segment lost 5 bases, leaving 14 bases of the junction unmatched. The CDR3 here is CASSTHEGAPLNEQFF. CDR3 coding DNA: TGCGCCAGCAGTACCCATGAGGGGGCGCCCCTCAATGAGCAGTTCTTC. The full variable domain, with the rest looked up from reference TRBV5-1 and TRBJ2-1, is KAGVTQTPRYLIKTRGQQVTLSCSPISGHRSVSWYQQTPGQGLQFLFEYFSETQRNKGNFPGRFSGRQFSNSRSEMNVSTLELGDSALYLCASSTHEGAPLNEQFFGPGTRLTVL.

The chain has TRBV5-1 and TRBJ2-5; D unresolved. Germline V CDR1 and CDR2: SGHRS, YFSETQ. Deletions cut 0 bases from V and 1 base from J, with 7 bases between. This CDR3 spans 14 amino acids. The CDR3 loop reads CASSLASRQETQYF. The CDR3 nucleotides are TGCGCCAGCAGCTTGGCCAGTCGCCAAGAGACCCAGTACTTC.

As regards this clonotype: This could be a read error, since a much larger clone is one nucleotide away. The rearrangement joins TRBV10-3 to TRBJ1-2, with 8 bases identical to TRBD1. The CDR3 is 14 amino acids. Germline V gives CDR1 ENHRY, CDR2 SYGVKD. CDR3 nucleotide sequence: TGTGCCATCAGTCGCAGGGGGCCTAACTATGGCCACACCTTC. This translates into CAISRRGPNYGHTF.

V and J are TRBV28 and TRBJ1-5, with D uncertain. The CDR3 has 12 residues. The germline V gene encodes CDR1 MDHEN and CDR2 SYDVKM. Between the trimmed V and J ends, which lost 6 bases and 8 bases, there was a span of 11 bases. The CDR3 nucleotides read TGTGCCAGCAGCAGTAACCTTGAGCCCCAGCATTTT. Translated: CASSSNLEPQHF. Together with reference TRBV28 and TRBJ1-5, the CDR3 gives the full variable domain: DVKVTQSSRYLVKRTGEKVFLECVQDMDHENMFWYRQDPGLGLRLIYFSYDVKMKEKGDIPEGYSVSREKKERFSLILESASTNQTSMYLCASSSNLEPQHFGDGTRLSIL.

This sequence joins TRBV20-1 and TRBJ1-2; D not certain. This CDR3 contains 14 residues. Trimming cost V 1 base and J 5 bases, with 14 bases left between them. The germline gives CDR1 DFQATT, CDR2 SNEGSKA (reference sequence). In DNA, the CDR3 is TGCAGTGCTAGAGCCGACTTCGGTTTGTATGGCTACACCTTC. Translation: CSARADFGLYGYTF.

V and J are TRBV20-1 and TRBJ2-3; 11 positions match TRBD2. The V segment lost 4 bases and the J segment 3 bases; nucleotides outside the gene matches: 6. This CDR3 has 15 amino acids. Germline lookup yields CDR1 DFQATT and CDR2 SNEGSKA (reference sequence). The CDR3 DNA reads TGCAGTGCTACAGATAGCGGGAGGGCTACAGATACGCAGTATTTT. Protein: CSATDSGRATDTQYF.

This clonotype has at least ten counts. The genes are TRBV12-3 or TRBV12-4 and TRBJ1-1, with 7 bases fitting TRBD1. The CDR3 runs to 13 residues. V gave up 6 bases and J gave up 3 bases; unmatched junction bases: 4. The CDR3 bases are TGTGCCAGCAGCTTACAGGGGTACACTGAAGCTTTCTTT. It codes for CASSLQGYTEAFF.

For the CDR3, the DNA is TGTGCCAGCAGCTCGTTACGGGACAGAGCCTACGAGCAGTACTTC. It is translated as CASSSLRDRAYEQYF. V and J are TRBV7-9 and TRBJ2-7, with 7 bases identical to TRBD1. Unmatched junction bases numbered 8, after V lost 4 bases and J lost 2 bases. The CDR3 contains 15 residues. Germline V CDR1 and CDR2: SEHNR, FQNEAQ (reference sequence).

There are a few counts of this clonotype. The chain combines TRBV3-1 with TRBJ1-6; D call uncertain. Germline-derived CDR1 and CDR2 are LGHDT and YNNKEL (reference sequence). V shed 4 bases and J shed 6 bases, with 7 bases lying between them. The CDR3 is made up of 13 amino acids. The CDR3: CASSRFANSPLHF. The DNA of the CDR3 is TGTGCCAGCAGCCGCTTTGCTAATTCACCCCTCCACTTT.

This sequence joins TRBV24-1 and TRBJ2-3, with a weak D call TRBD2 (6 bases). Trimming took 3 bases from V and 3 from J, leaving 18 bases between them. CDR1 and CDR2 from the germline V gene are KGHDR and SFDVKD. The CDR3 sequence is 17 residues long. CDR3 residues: CATSDPPGVRRTDTQYF. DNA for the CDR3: TGTGCCACCAGTGATCCCCCGGGGGTACGTCGTACAGATACGCAGTATTTT.

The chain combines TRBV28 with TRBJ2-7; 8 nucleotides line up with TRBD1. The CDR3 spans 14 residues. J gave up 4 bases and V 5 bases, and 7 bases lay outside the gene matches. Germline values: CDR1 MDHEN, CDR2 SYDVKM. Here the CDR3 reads CASSNWTGKYEQYF. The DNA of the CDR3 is TGTGCCAGCAGTAACTGGACAGGGAAGTACGAGCAGTACTTC.

The chain's CDR3 is CASSIPGLESFF. The CDR3 DNA reads as TGTGCCAGTAGTATTCCGGGTCTCGAATCTTTCTTT. V is TRBV19 and J is TRBJ1-1; D is ambiguous. V lost 3 bases and J lost 12, with 14 bases in between. The CDR3 spans 12 residues. Germline CDR1 LNHDA, CDR2 SQIVND (reference sequence).

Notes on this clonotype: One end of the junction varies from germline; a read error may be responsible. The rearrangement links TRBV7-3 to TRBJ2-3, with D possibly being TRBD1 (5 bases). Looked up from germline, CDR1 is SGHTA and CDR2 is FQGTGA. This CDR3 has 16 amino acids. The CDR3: CAGSLLGQGSTDTQYF. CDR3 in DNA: TGTGCCGGCAGCTTATTAGGGCAGGGAAGCACAGATACGCAGTATTTT.

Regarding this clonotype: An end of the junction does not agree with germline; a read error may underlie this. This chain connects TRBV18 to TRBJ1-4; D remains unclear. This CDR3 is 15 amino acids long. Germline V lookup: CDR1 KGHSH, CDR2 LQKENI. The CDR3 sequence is CASSPSYGQAEKRFF. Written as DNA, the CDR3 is TGTGCCAGCTCACCTTCCTACGGCCAGGCGGAAAAACGGTTTTTT.

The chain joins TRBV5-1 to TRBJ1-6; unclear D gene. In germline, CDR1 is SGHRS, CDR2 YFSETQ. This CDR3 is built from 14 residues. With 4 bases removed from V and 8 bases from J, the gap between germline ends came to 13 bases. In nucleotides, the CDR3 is TGCGCCAGCAGCGGTGGCAGTCTTGATTCACCCCTCCACTTT. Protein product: CASSGGSLDSPLHF.

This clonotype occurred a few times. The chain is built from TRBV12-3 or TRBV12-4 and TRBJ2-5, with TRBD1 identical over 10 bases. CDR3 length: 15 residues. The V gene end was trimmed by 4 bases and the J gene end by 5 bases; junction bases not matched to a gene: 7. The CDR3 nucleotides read TGTGCCAGCAGTTCCCGGACAGGGGGGAAGGAGACCCAGTACTTC. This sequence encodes CASSSRTGGKETQYF.